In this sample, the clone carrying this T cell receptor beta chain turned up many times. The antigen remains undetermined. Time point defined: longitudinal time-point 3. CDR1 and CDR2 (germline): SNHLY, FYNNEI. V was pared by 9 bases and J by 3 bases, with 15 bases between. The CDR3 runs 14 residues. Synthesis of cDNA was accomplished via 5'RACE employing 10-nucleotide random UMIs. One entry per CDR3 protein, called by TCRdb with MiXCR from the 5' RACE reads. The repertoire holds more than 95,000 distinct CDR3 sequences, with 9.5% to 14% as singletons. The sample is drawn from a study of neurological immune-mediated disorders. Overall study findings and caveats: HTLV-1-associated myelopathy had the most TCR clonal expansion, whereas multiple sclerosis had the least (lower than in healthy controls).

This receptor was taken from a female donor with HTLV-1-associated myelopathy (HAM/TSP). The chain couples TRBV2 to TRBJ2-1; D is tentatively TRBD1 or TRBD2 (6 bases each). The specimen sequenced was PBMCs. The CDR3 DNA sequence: TGTGCCAGTGTCCTCGGGGGCAACTACAATGAGCAGTTCTTC. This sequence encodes CASVLGGNYNEQFF.